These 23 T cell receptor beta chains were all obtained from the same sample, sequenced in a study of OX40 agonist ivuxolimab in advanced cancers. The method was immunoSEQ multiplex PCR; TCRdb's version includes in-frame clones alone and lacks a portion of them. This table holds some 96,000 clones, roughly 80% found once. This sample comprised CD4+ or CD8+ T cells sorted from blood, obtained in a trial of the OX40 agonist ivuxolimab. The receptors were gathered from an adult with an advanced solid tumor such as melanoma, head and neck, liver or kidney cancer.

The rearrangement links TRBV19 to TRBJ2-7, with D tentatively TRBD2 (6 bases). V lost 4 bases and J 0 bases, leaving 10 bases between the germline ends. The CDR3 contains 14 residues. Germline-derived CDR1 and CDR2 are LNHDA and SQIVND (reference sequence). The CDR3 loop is CASSTGLSSYEQYF. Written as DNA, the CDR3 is TGTGCCAGTAGTACGGGACTGAGCTCCTACGAGCAGTACTTC.

The DNA of the CDR3 is TGTGCCAGCAGCTTGGTCGGGACAGGCACTCGGGTACCCCTCCACTTT. Protein sequence: CASSLVGTGTRVPLHF. The rearrangement joins TRBV5-5 to TRBJ1-6; TRBD1 agrees at 8 bases. The CDR3 is 16 amino acids. The junction had 11 bases not matched to a gene; V was cut back by 0 bases and J by 12 bases. Germline V lookup: CDR1 SGHKS, CDR2 YYEKEE (reference sequence).

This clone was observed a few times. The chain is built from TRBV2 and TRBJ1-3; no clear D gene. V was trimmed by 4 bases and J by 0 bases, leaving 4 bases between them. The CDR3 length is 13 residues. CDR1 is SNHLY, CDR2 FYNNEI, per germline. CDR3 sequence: CASSADSGNTIYF. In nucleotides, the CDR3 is TGTGCCAGCAGTGCTGACTCTGGAAACACCATATATTTT.

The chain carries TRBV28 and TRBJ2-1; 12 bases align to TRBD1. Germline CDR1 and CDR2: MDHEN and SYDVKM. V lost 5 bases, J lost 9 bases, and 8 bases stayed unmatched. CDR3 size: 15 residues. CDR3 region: CASSRTGTGGGEQFF. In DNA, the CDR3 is TGTGCCAGCAGTCGTACCGGGACAGGGGGCGGTGAGCAGTTCTTC.

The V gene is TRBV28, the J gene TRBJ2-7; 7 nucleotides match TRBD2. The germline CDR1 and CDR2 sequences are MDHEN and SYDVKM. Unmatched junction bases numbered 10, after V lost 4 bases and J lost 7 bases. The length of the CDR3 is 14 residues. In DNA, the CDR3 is TGTGCCAGCAGTTCGCCCGGACTAGTTATGGAGCAGTACTTC. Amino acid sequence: CASSSPGLVMEQYF.

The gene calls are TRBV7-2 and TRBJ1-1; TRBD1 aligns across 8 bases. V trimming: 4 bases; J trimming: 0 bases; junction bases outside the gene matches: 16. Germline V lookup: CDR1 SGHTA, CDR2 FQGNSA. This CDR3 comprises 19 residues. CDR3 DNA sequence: TGTGCCAGCAGCTCCTCGGCGGGACTTCCGGGACAGGTGAACACTGAAGCTTTCTTT. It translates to CASSSSAGLPGQVNTEAFF.

DNA of the CDR3: TGTGCCAGCAGTTTGGGCGGTATTAGCGGGAGGGCAGATACGCAGTATTTT. Translation: CASSLGGISGRADTQYF. The rearrangement joins TRBV28 to TRBJ2-3, with 11 positions matching TRBD2. Germline CDR1 MDHEN, CDR2 SYDVKM. The ends lost 3 bases at V and 4 bases at J; junction bases unmatched: 9. The CDR3 has 17 residues.

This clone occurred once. This chain's CDR3 is CARSVGGSSYEQYF. The CDR3 DNA follows: TGTGCCCGATCAGTGGGGGGGTCTTCCTACGAGCAGTACTTC. The rearrangement uses TRBV30 and TRBJ2-7; 7 nucleotides agree with TRBD2. The germline V gene has CDR1 GTSNPN and CDR2 SVGIG (reference sequence). The CDR3 length is 14 residues. Trimming cost V 8 bases and J 1 base; bases outside gene matches: 11.

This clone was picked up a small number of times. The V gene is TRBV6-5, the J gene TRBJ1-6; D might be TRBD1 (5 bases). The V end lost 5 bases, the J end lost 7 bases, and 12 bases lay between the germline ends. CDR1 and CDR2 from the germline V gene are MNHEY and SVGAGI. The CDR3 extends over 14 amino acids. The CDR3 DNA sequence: TGTGCCAGCAGTCAGGGACGGATGAATTCACCCCTCCACTTT. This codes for CASSQGRMNSPLHF.

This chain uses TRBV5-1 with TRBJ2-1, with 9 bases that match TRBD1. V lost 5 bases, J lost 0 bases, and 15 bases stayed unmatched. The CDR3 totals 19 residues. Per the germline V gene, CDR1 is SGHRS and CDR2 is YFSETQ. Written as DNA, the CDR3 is TGCGCCAGCAGTCAGACCGGGACAGGGCATGGAAGCTCCTACAATGAGCAGTTCTTC. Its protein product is CASSQTGTGHGSSYNEQFF.

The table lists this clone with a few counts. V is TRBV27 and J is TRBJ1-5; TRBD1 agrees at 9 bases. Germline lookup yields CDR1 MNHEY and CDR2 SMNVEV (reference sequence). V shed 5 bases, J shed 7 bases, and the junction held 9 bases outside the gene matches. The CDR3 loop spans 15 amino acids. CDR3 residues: CASSPQQGAGQPQHF. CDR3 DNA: TGTGCCAGCAGTCCTCAACAGGGGGCTGGGCAGCCCCAGCATTTT.

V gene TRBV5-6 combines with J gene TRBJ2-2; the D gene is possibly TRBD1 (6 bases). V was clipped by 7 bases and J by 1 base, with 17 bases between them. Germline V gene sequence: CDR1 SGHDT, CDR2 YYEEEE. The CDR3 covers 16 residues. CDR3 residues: CASFLTKTGNTGELFF. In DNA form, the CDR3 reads TGTGCCAGCTTCCTTACAAAGACAGGGAACACCGGGGAGCTGTTTTTT. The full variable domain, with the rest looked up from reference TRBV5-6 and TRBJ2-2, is DAGVTQSPTHLIKTRGQQVTLRCSPKSGHDTVSWYQQALGQGPQFIFQYYEEEERQRGNFPDRFSGHQFPNYSSELNVNALLLGDSALYLCASFLTKTGNTGELFFGEGSRLTVL.

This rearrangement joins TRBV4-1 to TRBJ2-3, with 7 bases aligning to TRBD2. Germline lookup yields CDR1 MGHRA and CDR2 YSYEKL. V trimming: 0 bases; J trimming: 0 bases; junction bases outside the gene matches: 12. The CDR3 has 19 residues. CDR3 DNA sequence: TGCGCCAGCAGCCAAGATACCCTCCCGACTAGCAAAAGCACAGATACGCAGTATTTT. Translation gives CASSQDTLPTSKSTDTQYF.

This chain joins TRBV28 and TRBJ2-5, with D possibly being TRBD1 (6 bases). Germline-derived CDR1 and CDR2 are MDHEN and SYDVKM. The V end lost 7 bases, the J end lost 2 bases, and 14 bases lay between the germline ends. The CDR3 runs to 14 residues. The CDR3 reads CASTAGASQETQYF. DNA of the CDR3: TGTGCCAGCACGGCAGGGGCATCGCAAGAGACCCAGTACTTC. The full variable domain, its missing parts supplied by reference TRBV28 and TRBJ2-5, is DVKVTQSSRYLVKRTGEKVFLECVQDMDHENMFWYRQDPGLGLRLIYFSYDVKMKEKGDIPEGYSVSREKKERFSLILESASTNQTSMYLCASTAGASQETQYFGPGTRLLVL.

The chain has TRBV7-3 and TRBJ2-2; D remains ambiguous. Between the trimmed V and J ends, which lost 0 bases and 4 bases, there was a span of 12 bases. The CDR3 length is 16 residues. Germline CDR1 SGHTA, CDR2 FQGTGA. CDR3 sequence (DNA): TGTGCCAGCAGCTTAACTTGGGGTCTGGCCACCGGGGAGCTGTTTTTT. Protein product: CASSLTWGLATGELFF.

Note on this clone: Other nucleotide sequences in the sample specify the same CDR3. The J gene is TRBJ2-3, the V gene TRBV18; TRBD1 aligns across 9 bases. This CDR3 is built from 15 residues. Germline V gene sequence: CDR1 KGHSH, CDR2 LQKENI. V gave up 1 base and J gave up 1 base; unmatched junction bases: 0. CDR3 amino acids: CASSPRTGGTDTQYF. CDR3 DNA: TGTGCCAGCTCACCACGGACAGGGGGCACAGATACGCAGTATTTT.

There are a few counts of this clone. The CDR3 spells CASSSGTNYGYTF. The CDR3 DNA sequence: TGTGCCAGCAGCTCCGGGACTAACTATGGCTACACCTTC. The chain has TRBV28 and TRBJ1-2, with D uncertain. CDR3 length equals 13 residues. Germline loops: CDR1 MDHEN, CDR2 SYDVKM. The V and J ends lost 6 bases and 0 bases respectively, with 8 bases between them.

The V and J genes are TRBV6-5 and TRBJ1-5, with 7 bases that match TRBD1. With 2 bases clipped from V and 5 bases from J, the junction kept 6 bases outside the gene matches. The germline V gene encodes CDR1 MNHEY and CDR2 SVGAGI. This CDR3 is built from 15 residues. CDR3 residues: CASSYTTGRDQPQHF. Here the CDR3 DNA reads TGTGCCAGCAGTTACACGACAGGGAGAGATCAGCCCCAGCATTTT.

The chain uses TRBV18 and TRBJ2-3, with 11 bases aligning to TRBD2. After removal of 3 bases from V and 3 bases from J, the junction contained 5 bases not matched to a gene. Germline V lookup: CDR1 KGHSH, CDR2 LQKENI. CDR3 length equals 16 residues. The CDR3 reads CASSPGTSGGTDTQYF. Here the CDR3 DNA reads TGTGCCAGCTCACCCGGAACTAGCGGGGGTACAGATACGCAGTATTTT.

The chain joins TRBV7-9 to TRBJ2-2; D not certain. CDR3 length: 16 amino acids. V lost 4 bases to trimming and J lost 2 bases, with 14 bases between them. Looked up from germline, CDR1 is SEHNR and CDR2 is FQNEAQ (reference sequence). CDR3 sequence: CASSSIVSHNTGELFF. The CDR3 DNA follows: TGTGCCAGCAGCTCCATCGTTTCTCATAACACCGGGGAGCTGTTTTTT.

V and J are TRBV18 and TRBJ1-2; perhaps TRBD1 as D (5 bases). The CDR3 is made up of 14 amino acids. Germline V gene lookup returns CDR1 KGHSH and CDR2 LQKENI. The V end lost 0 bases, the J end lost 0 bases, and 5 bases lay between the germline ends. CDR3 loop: CASSPPTANYGYTF. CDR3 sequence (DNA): TGTGCCAGCTCACCACCGACAGCTAACTATGGCTACACCTTC.

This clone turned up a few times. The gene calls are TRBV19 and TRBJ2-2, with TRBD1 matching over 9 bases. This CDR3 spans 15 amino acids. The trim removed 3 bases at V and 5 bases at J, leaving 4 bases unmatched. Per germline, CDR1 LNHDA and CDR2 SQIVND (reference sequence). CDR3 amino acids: CASSIDRGETGELFF. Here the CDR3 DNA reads TGTGCCAGTAGTATCGACAGGGGGGAGACCGGGGAGCTGTTTTTT.

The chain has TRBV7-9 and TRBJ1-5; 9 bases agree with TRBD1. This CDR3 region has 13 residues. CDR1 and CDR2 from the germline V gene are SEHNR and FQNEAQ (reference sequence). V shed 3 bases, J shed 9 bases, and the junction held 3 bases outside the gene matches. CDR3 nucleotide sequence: TGTGCCAGCAGCTTGACAGGGGGTTGGCCCCAGCATTTT. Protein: CASSLTGGWPQHF.